This T cell receptor (beta chain) was found in a study of blood T cells in healthy people across ages. A second PCR, run for roughly 7 to 12 cycles, used a sample-barcoded 5' primer plus a J-beta primer mix. Each cDNA molecule carried a tag from a template-switch adaptor that contained 12 random nucleotides. Via MiXCR, TCRdb re-called the 5' RACE reads, giving one row per CDR3 protein. The sample includes about 2 million distinct CDR3 sequences, 49% of them seen just once. General study results and limits: Investigators viewed diversity estimates from one million T cells as underestimates, the study reported. Leaving the PBMCs unsorted stopped any conclusive comparison of naive versus antigen-experienced cells.

This clonotype was observed a few times. No antigen is known for it. Sequenced: blood. This clonotype was sampled from a woman between 35 and 50 years old in good health.

CDR3 amino acids: CATSPGFSSYNEQFF. The CDR3 DNA sequence: TGTGCCACCTCCCCGGGGTTCTCCTCCTACAATGAGCAGTTCTTC. The chain couples TRBV7-2 to TRBJ2-1; the D gene is possibly TRBD2 (5 bases). This CDR3 has 15 amino acids. The V gene's germline CDR1 is SGHTA and CDR2 FQGNSA. Trimming cost V 10 bases and J 0 bases, with 16 bases left between them.